What follows are 21 T cell receptor beta chains derived from one specimen sequenced in a study of monozygotic twins with inflammatory bowel disease. TCRdb reanalyzed the 5' RACE reads and collapses them to one entry per CDR3 protein, without DNA. This sample's table has around 400,000 distinct CDR3 sequences. The specimen sequenced was blood. The source of these receptors is a human donor with ulcerative colitis or Crohn's disease, or a healthy co-twin of an affected twin (not recorded which).

The rearrangement links TRBV12-3 or TRBV12-4 to TRBJ1-4; the D call from TCRdb, TRBD1, cannot be confirmed without DNA. The CDR3 spans 13 residues. CDR3 sequence reads: CASSLTGGEKLFF.

The CDR3 here is CAISGPGQGMNGYTF. The rearrangement uses TRBV10-3 and TRBJ1-2; the D call of TRBD1 rests on TCRdb alone, since no DNA is present to check it. Germline lookup yields CDR1 ENHRY and CDR2 SYGVKD. This CDR3 is 15 amino acids long.

The chain recombines TRBV12-3 or TRBV12-4 with TRBJ2-1; TCRdb's D call of TRBD1 is untestable without DNA. There are 12 residues in the CDR3. The CDR3 here is CASSLIGGEQFF.

Here the CDR3 reads CASSSRTEGTEAFF. This chain uses TRBV7-2 with TRBJ1-1; TCRdb indicates TRBD1, and absent DNA this call remains unverified. Germline assignment: CDR1 SGHTA and CDR2 FQGNSA. This CDR3 comprises 14 residues.

The chain has TRBV4-1 and TRBJ2-7; the D gene TCRdb calls, TRBD1, cannot be checked with no DNA. There are 14 residues in the CDR3. From germline, CDR1 is MGHRA and CDR2 YSYEKL. CDR3 in amino acids: CASSREMTGGEQYF.

The rearrangement links TRBV10-1 to TRBJ2-4; TCRdb designates TRBD2, a call that cannot be tested without DNA. Germline CDR1 and CDR2: WNHNN and SYGVQD (reference sequence). The CDR3 is 14 amino acids. CDR3 residues: CASSEAGPKNIQYF.

Here the CDR3 reads CASSTTEDRDTADTQYF. This sequence joins TRBV12-3 or TRBV12-4 and TRBJ2-3; TCRdb calls TRBD2, which cannot be checked without DNA. This CDR3 is 17 amino acids long.

The chain links TRBV5-1 to TRBJ1-6; TCRdb returns TRBD1, unconfirmable since there is no DNA. Germline values: CDR1 SGHRS, CDR2 YFSETQ. There are 14 residues in the CDR3. CDR3 region: CASSLGQHNSPLHF.

J is TRBJ1-1 and V is TRBV20-1; no DNA is available, so the TRBD1 call from TCRdb remains unchecked. The CDR3 runs to 19 residues. In germline, CDR1 is DFQATT, CDR2 SNEGSKA (reference sequence). The CDR3 sequence: CSARVGFVGDRVVNTEAFF.

The chain has TRBV5-4 and TRBJ2-5; no DNA is available, so the TRBD2 call from TCRdb remains unchecked. Germline assignment: CDR1 SGHNT and CDR2 YYREEE (reference sequence). The CDR3 runs to 16 residues. Here the CDR3 reads CASSLGTAGPQETQYF.

The chain couples TRBV18 to TRBJ2-3; TCRdb's D call of TRBD2 is untestable without DNA. The CDR3 totals 17 residues. The germline V gene encodes CDR1 KGHSH and CDR2 LQKENI. CDR3 sequence: CASSRLAGGQGTDTQYF.

This sequence joins TRBV2 and TRBJ2-2; checking the TCRdb D call of TRBD2 is not possible without DNA. Germline values: CDR1 SNHLY, CDR2 FYNNEI. The CDR3 is 16 residues long. The CDR3 loop reads CASSEAGQENTGELFF.

The chain is built from TRBV25-1 and TRBJ2-3; TCRdb picks TRBD2, but there is no DNA to check that call. Germline V lookup: CDR1 MGHDK, CDR2 SYGVNS. This CDR3 comprises 15 residues. CDR3 residues: CASSTSGGVADTQYF.

CDR3 protein: CASSILAGNTGELFF. This chain connects TRBV5-1 to TRBJ2-2; the TCRdb D gene call, TRBD2, has no DNA to confirm it. This CDR3 comprises 15 residues. Germline V gives CDR1 SGHRS, CDR2 YFSETQ. Full variable domain (remainder filled in from reference TRBV5-1 and TRBJ2-2): KAGVTQTPRYLIKTRGQQVTLSCSPISGHRSVSWYQQTPGQGLQFLFEYFSETQRNKGNFPGRFSGRQFSNSRSEMNVSTLELGDSALYLCASSILAGNTGELFFGEGSRLTVL.

The chain combines TRBV6-5 with TRBJ2-1; as DNA is missing, the TRBD2 call by TCRdb cannot be tested. Germline V lookup: CDR1 MNHEY, CDR2 SVGAGI. The CDR3 runs 17 residues. The CDR3 region is CASITRGAGSSYNEQFF.

This rearrangement joins TRBV5-1 to TRBJ1-1. The CDR3 contains 14 residues. Per the germline V gene, CDR1 is SGHRS and CDR2 is YFSETQ. CDR3 sequence reads: CASSLSKTRDEAFF.

The chain joins TRBV27 to TRBJ2-1. The CDR3 sequence is 14 residues long. Germline V gene lookup returns CDR1 MNHEY and CDR2 SMNVEV (reference sequence). The CDR3 loop reads CASRTGSSYNEQFF.

V usage is TRBV9 and J usage is TRBJ2-7; TCRdb's assignment of TRBD1 cannot be checked, as there is no DNA. Germline loops: CDR1 SGDLS, CDR2 YYNGEE. The CDR3 is 15 amino acids. The CDR3: CASSVETGASYEQYF.

The chain combines TRBV20-1 with TRBJ2-1; TCRdb gives TRBD2 as the D gene, but with no DNA this cannot be confirmed. The CDR3 is 14 amino acids. Germline loops: CDR1 DFQATT, CDR2 SNEGSKA (reference sequence). The chain's CDR3 is CSASAGTLYNEQFF.

This chain connects TRBV20-1 to TRBJ2-7; TCRdb's D gene call, TRBD2, goes unchecked for lack of DNA. Germline V gene sequence: CDR1 DFQATT, CDR2 SNEGSKA (reference sequence). CDR3 length: 14 residues. CDR3 loop: CSATSSRGWAEQYF.

The chain combines TRBV7-2 with TRBJ1-2; the D call of TRBD1 rests on TCRdb alone, since no DNA is present to check it. CDR3 length equals 14 residues. Germline V gives CDR1 SGHTA, CDR2 FQGNSA. The CDR3 reads CASTFETGFKGYTF.